The TCR beta chain under discussion was sequenced for a study of response to subunit inactivated influenza vaccine. One entry per CDR3 protein results from TCRdb running MiXCR on the RT-PCR reads. There are about 570,000 distinct CDR3 sequences in the sample; 11% occur only once, and about 11% lies in the top ten. The germline CDR1 and CDR2 sequences are SGHTA and FQGNSA. The V and J ends lost 5 bases and 6 bases, in that order; junction bases with no gene match: 6. The CDR3 totals 14 residues. The table lists this clonotype with a few counts. This sample also belongs to another study, concerning T cells expressing NK-cell markers. That work adds: TCR beta cDNA was generated via 5'RACE template switching incorporating UMIs. A handful of donors showed these clonotypes also leading the CD3+CD56-NKG2C+ fraction. Whether the expanded NKG2C+ T cell clones recognized HCMV remained unclear.

The specimen comprised PBMCs from blood, sampled on the day of vaccination. This receptor was taken from a man over 45 who received an inactivated influenza vaccine. V is TRBV7-2 and J is TRBJ2-4, with 8 nucleotides matching TRBD1. The CDR3 protein is CASSKQGGRNIQYF. Written as DNA, the CDR3 is TGTGCCAGCAGCAAACAGGGGGGTAGAAACATTCAGTACTTC. The full variable domain, in which reference TRBV7-2 and TRBJ2-4 provide the parts outside the CDR3, is GAGVSQSPSNKVTEKGKDVELRCDPISGHTALYWYRQSLGQGLEFLIYFQGNSAPDKSGLPSDRFSAERTGGSVSTLTIQRTQQEDSAVYLCASSKQGGRNIQYFGAGTRLSVL.